Below are 15 T cell receptor beta chains sequenced from a single sample in a study of cytomegalovirus exposure and HLA in healthy donors. PCR primers comprised 60 Vbeta and 13 Jbeta primers. Using immunoSEQ multiplex PCR, the repertoire was profiled, and TCRdb retains in-frame clones only, with some absent. Altogether around 150,000 clones are present, about 68% being singletons, with the ten largest covering under 1.5%. Sequencing was carried out using PBMCs. The receptor source for this set is a man aged 18 to 29 in good health and CMV-seronegative.

The chain links TRBV1 to TRBJ1-1; the table's D call, TRBD1, was not checked against the DNA. TRBV1 corresponds to a pseudogene. The CDR3 length is 16 residues. Written as DNA, the CDR3 is TGCACCAGCAGCCAACCGGGGACAGGTTGCAGCACTGAAGCTTTCTTT. The encoded protein is CTSSQPGTGCSTEAFF.

The DNA for the CDR3 is TGTGCCAGCAGCTCTCTACTAGCGGCCTACAATGAGCAGTTCTTC. Protein sequence: CASSSLLAAYNEQFF. This rearrangement joins TRBV7-6 to TRBJ2-1; 8 bases line up with TRBD2. The germline CDR1 and CDR2 sequences are SGHVS and FNYEAQ. The CDR3 runs to 15 residues. Germline trimming cut 4 bases from V and 2 bases from J; bases unmatched to any gene: 4.

This chain's CDR3 is CASSIQPAGGLEQYF. The CDR3 DNA follows: TGTGCCAGTAGTATTCAGCCAGCGGGAGGCCTCGAGCAGTACTTC. The chain couples TRBV19 to TRBJ2-7, with 9 bases aligning to TRBD2. Germline V gives CDR1 LNHDA, CDR2 SQIVND (reference sequence). Trimming removed 3 bases from V and 6 bases from J; junction bases left unmatched: 9. The CDR3 sequence is 15 residues long. Looking up the rest from reference TRBV19 and TRBJ2-7 gives the full variable domain: DGGITQSPKYLFRKEGQNVTLSCEQNLNHDAMYWYRQDPGQGLRLIYYSQIVNDFQKGDIAEGYSVSREKKESFPLTVTSAQKNPTAFYLCASSIQPAGGLEQYFGPGTRLTVT.

The rearrangement joins TRBV18 to TRBJ2-3, with 7 positions matching TRBD2. The V gene end was trimmed by 3 bases and the J gene end by 2 bases; junction bases not matched to a gene: 5. CDR3 length equals 15 residues. The germline gives CDR1 KGHSH, CDR2 LQKENI. The CDR3 nucleotides are TGTGCCAGCTCACCCAGACTAGCCGTCACAGATACGCAGTATTTT. Translating it yields CASSPRLAVTDTQYF.

This rearrangement joins TRBV5-8 to TRBJ1-2, with D possibly TRBD1 on 6 matching bases. V gave up 5 bases and J gave up 3 bases, with 11 bases separating them. CDR3 size: 13 residues. Germline CDR1 and CDR2: SGHTS and YDEGEE. CDR3 DNA: TGTGCCAGCAGACGAGCAGGGGACTATGGCTACACCTTC. Its translation: CASRRAGDYGYTF.

The sample holds a few counts of this clone. This rearrangement joins TRBV27 to TRBJ2-6; D is perhaps TRBD2 (5 bases). Germline V lookup: CDR1 MNHEY, CDR2 SMNVEV (reference sequence). CDR3 length: 15 residues. V lost 7 bases, J lost 2 bases, and 12 bases lay in between. Here the CDR3 reads CASTGFGTGANVLTF. The CDR3 bases are TGTGCCAGCACTGGGTTCGGGACTGGGGCCAACGTCCTGACTTTC. The variable domain in full, with the rest retrieved from reference TRBV27 and TRBJ2-6, is EAQVTQNPRYLITVTGKKLTVTCSQNMNHEYMSWYRQDPGLGLRQIYYSMNVEVTDKGDVPEGYKVSRKEKRNFPLILESPSPNQTSLYFCASTGFGTGANVLTFGAGSRLTVL.

This clone has only one observation. The chain has TRBV29-1 and TRBJ1-6, with 8 bases lining up with TRBD1. Unmatched junction bases numbered 11, after V lost 6 bases and J lost 7 bases. Germline values: CDR1 SQVTM, CDR2 ANQGSEA. The CDR3 is 15 amino acids. Written as DNA, the CDR3 is TGCAGCGTCCAAAAGGGGACAGGCGCGAATTCACCCCTCCACTTT. Its translation is CSVQKGTGANSPLHF.

This chain uses TRBV6-6 with TRBJ2-7, with D hard to call. V was cut by 2 bases and J by 5 bases, with 13 bases left in between. The germline V gene has CDR1 MNHNY and CDR2 SVGAGI (reference sequence). The CDR3 has 14 amino acids. The CDR3 is CASSYGPMANEQYF. The DNA of the CDR3 is TGTGCCAGCAGTTACGGGCCCATGGCAAACGAGCAGTACTTC.

The rearrangement joins TRBV6-6 to TRBJ1-1; maybe TRBD1 (5 bases). Trimming took off 2 bases at V and 1 base at J, with 8 bases between the two ends. This CDR3 contains 14 residues. Germline V gene sequence: CDR1 MNHNY, CDR2 SVGAGI (reference sequence). The CDR3 here is CASSYTGQNTEAFF. For the CDR3, the DNA is TGTGCCAGCAGTTACACCGGACAGAACACTGAAGCTTTCTTT.

The gene calls are TRBV19 and TRBJ2-1, with 8 bases matching TRBD2. Germline V gene sequence: CDR1 LNHDA, CDR2 SQIVND (reference sequence). Trimming at V came to 4 bases and at J to 6 bases, leaving 8 bases not matched to a gene. The CDR3 is 15 amino acids. CDR3 loop: CASSRVSGGLNEQFF. CDR3 sequence (DNA): TGTGCCAGTAGTAGGGTCTCGGGGGGGCTCAATGAGCAGTTCTTC.

V is TRBV9 and J is TRBJ1-2; TRBD1 might be the D (5 bases). Germline assignment: CDR1 SGDLS and CDR2 YYNGEE. The CDR3 is 15 residues long. The V gene lost 2 bases and the J gene lost 0 bases, with 11 bases spanning the gap. CDR3 sequence reads: CASSVTVKPNYGYTF. The CDR3 DNA is TGTGCCAGCAGCGTGACAGTTAAGCCTAACTATGGCTACACCTTC.

This sequence joins TRBV20-1 and TRBJ2-3; no clear D gene. Trimming took 5 bases from V and 3 from J, leaving 6 bases between them. Germline V gives CDR1 DFQATT, CDR2 SNEGSKA (reference sequence). The CDR3 extends over 11 amino acids. CDR3 bases: TGCAGTGCTCTCTATACAGATACGCAGTATTTT. This sequence encodes CSALYTDTQYF.

The chain has TRBV6-5 and TRBJ2-3; D is unclear. The germline V gene encodes CDR1 MNHEY and CDR2 SVGAGI. V lost 0 bases and J 6 bases, leaving 7 bases between the germline ends. This CDR3 is 13 amino acids long. The CDR3 coding sequence is TGTGCCAGCAGTTACTCGGAGTGGGATACGCAGTATTTT. It encodes CASSYSEWDTQYF.

The chain carries TRBV19 and TRBJ1-2; tentatively, D is TRBD1 (6 bases). Between the trimmed V and J ends, which lost 3 bases and 4 bases, there was a span of 9 bases. The CDR3 consists of 13 residues. CDR1 and CDR2 (germline): LNHDA, SQIVND (reference sequence). The CDR3 reads CASSIQGSYGYTF. The CDR3 DNA sequence: TGTGCCAGTAGTATTCAGGGGAGCTATGGCTACACCTTC.

The chain has TRBV6-1 and TRBJ2-7, with a weak D call TRBD2 (5 bases). CDR3 length: 16 amino acids. Trimming cost V 2 bases and J 4 bases, with 18 bases left between them. Germline V gene lookup returns CDR1 MNHNS and CDR2 SASEGT. CDR3 sequence reads: CASSELVFGRPYEQYF. CDR3 DNA sequence: TGTGCCAGCAGTGAATTAGTCTTTGGGAGACCTTACGAGCAGTACTTC.